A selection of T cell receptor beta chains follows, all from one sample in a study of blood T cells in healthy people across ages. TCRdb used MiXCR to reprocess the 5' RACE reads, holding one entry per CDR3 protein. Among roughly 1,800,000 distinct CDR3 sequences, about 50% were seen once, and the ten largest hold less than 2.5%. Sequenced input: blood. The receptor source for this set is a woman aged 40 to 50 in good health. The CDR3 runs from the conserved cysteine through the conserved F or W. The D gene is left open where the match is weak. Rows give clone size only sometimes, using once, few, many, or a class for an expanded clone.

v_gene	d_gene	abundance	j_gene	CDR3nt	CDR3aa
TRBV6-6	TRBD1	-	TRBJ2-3	TGTGCCAGCAGTCCGAAGGGGACAGGGAGGACAGATACGCAGTATTTT	CASSPKGTGRTDTQYF
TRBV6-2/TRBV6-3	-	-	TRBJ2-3	TGTGCCAGCAGTTACGCCCAGGCGTTGGATACGCAGTATTTT	CASSYAQALDTQYF
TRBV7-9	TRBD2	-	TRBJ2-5	TGTGCCAGCAGCTTAGCGACTAGCGGGGTCAATGAGCAGTACTTC	CASSLATSGVNEQYF
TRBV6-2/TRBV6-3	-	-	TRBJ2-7	TGTGCCAGCAGTTACCCCCTGGGCAGGAGCGACGAGCAGTACTTC	CASSYPLGRSDEQYF
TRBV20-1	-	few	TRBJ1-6	TGCAGTGCTAGAAGGGGAAGCTATAATTCACCCCTCCACTTT	CSARRGSYNSPLHF
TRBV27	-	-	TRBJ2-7	TGTGCCAGCAGTCAAGGAACCACTGAGCAGTACTTC	CASSQGTTEQYF
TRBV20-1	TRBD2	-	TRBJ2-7	TGCAGTGCCCGAGGCACTAGCGGGGGACTCGAGCAGTACTTC	CSARGTSGGLEQYF
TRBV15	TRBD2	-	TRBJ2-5	TGTGCCACCAGCAGAGATGACCTAGCGGGGGGGCCTGAGACCCAGTACTTC	CATSRDDLAGGPETQYF
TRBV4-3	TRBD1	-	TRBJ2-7	TGCACCAGCAGCCACTCCGGGACAGGGGTTTACGAGCAGTACTTC	CTSSHSGTGVYEQYF
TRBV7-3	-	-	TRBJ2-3	TGTGCCAGCAGCTCGCAGTTGGATACGCAGTATTTT	CASSSQLDTQYF
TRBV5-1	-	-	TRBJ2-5	TGCGCCAGCAGCTTGGACGTCAGTGCGGGAGAGACCCAGTACTTC	CASSLDVSAGETQYF
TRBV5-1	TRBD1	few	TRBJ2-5	TGCGCCAGCAGCTTGACAGGGGAGTATACGGAACAGTACTTC	CASSLTGEYTEQYF
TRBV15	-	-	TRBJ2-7	TGTGCCACCAGCAGGGCCGGGACGGACGTTGGGCAGTACTTC	CATSRAGTDVGQYF
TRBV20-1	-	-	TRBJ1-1	TGCAGTGCTAGAGTAACAGGACTGAACACTGAAGCTTTCTTT	CSARVTGLNTEAFF
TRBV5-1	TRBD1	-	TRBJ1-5	TGCGCCAGCAGCTCAGGTGGGACAGGGGATAATCAGCCCCAGCATTTT	CASSSGGTGDNQPQHF
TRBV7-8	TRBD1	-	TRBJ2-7	TGTGCCAGCAGCTTAGTTTTGACAGGGCCTTACGAGCAGTACTTC	CASSLVLTGPYEQYF
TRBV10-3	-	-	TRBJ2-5	TGTGCCATCAGTGGGGGACTTCTCGGAGAGACCCAGTACTTC	CAISGGLLGETQYF
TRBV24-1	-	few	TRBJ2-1	TGTGCCACCAACGGCGGGGGCCTTTCCTACAATGAGCAGTTCTTC	CATNGGGLSYNEQFF
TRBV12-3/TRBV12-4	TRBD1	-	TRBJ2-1	TGTGCCAGCAGTTTGCTGATGACAGGGAGAGAGCAGTTCTTC	CASSLLMTGREQFF
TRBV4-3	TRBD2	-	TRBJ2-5	TGCGCCAGCAGCCAAGAGGGGCTAGCGGGGGTGGGCAGGAAGACCCAGTACTTC	CASSQEGLAGVGRKTQYF
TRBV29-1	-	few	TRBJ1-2	TGCAGCGTTGAAGCCAAGCGTCTTGGCTACACCTTC	CSVEAKRLGYTF
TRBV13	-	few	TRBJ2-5	TGTGCCAGCGGGTGGGCGCAAGAGACCCAGTACTTC	CASGWAQETQYF
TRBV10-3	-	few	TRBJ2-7	TGTGCCATCAGTCCCGGGACTTTCAACGAGCAGTACTTC	CAISPGTFNEQYF
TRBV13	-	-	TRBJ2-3	TGTGCCAGCAGCTCGTTGGGGGCCACAGATACGCAGTATTTT	CASSSLGATDTQYF
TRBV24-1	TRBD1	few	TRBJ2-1	TGTGCCACCATTGGTCGGTCCGGGACAGGGGGAAATGAGCAGTTCTTC	CATIGRSGTGGNEQFF
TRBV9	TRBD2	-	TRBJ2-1	TGTGCCAGCAGCGTAGAAGGGCTAGCGGAGGACAATGAGCAGTTCTTC	CASSVEGLAEDNEQFF
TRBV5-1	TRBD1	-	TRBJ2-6	TGCGCCAGCAGCCGGGGACAGGGTGTCTCTGGGGCCAACGTCCTGACTTTC	CASSRGQGVSGANVLTF
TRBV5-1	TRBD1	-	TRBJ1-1	TGCGCCAGCAGCTTAGGGGACAGGGGAAGGACTGAAGCTTTCTTT	CASSLGDRGRTEAFF
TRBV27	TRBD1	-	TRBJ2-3	TGTGCCAGCACTCGGGACAGGACATTAGATACGCAGTATTTT	CASTRDRTLDTQYF
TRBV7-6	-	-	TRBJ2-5	TGTGCCAGCAGACACAGACAGGGAGGGGGGGAGACCCAGTACTTC	CASRHRQGGGETQYF
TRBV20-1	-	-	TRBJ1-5	TGCAGTGCTAGGCCCGCAGGCGAACAGCCCCAGCATTTT	CSARPAGEQPQHF
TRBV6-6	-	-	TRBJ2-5	TGTGCCAGCAGTTACTCGGGTGGGGTAGGGCGCCAAGAGACCCAGTACTTC	CASSYSGGVGRQETQYF
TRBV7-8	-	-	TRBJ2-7	TGTGCCAGCACCCTAGAAAGGCGGGGTGGCCTCGGGGAGCAGTACTTC	CASTLERRGGLGEQYF
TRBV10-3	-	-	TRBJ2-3	TGTGCCACCGGTGGAAGCACAGATACGCAGTATTTT	CATGGSTDTQYF
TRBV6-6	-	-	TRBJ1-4	TGTGCCAGCAGTTACGGGGGGCTTTGGGACAATAATGAAAAACTGTTTTTT	CASSYGGLWDNNEKLFF
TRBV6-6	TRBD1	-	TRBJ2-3	TGTGCCAGCAGTTACTCGGGGCAGGGGGCCCAAGATACGCAGTATTTT	CASSYSGQGAQDTQYF
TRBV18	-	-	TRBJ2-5	TGTACCAGCTCTGGCAGCGGGCCCCAAGAGACCCAGTACTTC	CTSSGSGPQETQYF
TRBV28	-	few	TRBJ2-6	TGTGCCAGCAGTCAAACCACAGGGATCTCTGGGGCCAACGTCCTGACTTTC	CASSQTTGISGANVLTF
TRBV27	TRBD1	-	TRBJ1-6	TGTGCCAGCAGTCCGGACAGGGTCGGCTCACCCCTCCACTTT	CASSPDRVGSPLHF
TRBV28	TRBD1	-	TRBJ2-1	TGTGCCAGCAGTAAGACAGGGTCCCACAATGAGCAGTTCTTC	CASSKTGSHNEQFF
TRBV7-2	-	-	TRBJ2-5	TGTGCCAGCAGCTTAGGAGTCTATGAGACCCAGTACTTC	CASSLGVYETQYF
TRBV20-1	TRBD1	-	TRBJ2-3	TGCAGTGCTAGGCCTCACAGGGGGACCACCACAGATACGCAGTATTTT	CSARPHRGTTTDTQYF
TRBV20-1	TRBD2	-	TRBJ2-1	TGCAGTGCTAGAACGGGACTAGCGGGGAATGAGCAGTTCTTC	CSARTGLAGNEQFF
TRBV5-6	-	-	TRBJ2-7	TGTGCCAGCAGCTTGGCGGTGGGGGGCTCCTACGAGCAGTACTTC	CASSLAVGGSYEQYF
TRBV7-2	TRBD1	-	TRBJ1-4	TGTGCCAGCAGCTCAAACCACAGGGGGCTAGTTGAAAAACTGTTTTTT	CASSSNHRGLVEKLFF
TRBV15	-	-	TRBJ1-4	TGTGCCACCAGCAGAGGCCCCACCAGCGGCGGTGAAAAACTGTTTTTT	CATSRGPTSGGEKLFF
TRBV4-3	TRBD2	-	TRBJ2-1	TGCGCCAGCAGCCAAGATCCGCGGGGGGGTTACGAGCAGTTCTTC	CASSQDPRGGYEQFF
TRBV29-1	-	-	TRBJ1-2	TGCAGCGTTCTAGGGTCTGGGGCAGGCTACACCTTC	CSVLGSGAGYTF
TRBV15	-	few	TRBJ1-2	TGTGCCACCAGCAGAGAGTGGGGGGGGCACTATGGCTACACCTTC	CATSREWGGHYGYTF
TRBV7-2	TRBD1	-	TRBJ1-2	TGTGCCAGCAGCCGTCCGGGACAGGACTATGGCTACACCTTC	CASSRPGQDYGYTF
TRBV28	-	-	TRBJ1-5	TGTGCCAGCAGTTCTCCGGGCCCGGGACTAGGTGGCAATCAGCCCCAGCATTTT	CASSSPGPGLGGNQPQHF
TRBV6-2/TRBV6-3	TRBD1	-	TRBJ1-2	TGTGCCAGCATTATGGGACAGGCCTCTGGCTATGGCTACACCTTC	CASIMGQASGYGYTF
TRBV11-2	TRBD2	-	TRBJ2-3	TGTGCCAGCAGCACACGACTAGCGGATTTAGGAGATACGCAGTATTTT	CASSTRLADLGDTQYF
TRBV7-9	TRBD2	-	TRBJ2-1	TGTGCCAGCAGCTTAGGTCTAGCGGGGCGCCATTCCTACAATGAGCAGTTCTTC	CASSLGLAGRHSYNEQFF
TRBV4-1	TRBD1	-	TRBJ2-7	TGCGCCAGCAGCCACCCGACAGGGTCCTACGAGCAGTACTTC	CASSHPTGSYEQYF
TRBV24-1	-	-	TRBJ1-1	TGTGCCACCAGTGGGCCGGGTAGGGCTGAAGCTTTCTTT	CATSGPGRAEAFF
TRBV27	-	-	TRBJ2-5	TGTGCCAGCAGCCGCAGACAGAAAGAGACCCAGTACTTC	CASSRRQKETQYF
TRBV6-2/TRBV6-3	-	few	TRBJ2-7	TGTGCCAGCAGTTACTCGACCTACTACGAGCAGTACTTC	CASSYSTYYEQYF